The rows below give T cell receptor beta chains drawn from one sample of a study of cytomegalovirus exposure and HLA in healthy donors. Profiling relied on immunoSEQ multiplex PCR, and the TCRdb table lists in-frame clones only, not all of them. The sample has about 180,000 clones, roughly 85% seen once. Sequencing input: PBMCs. The receptor source for this set is a middle-aged woman in good health and CMV-seronegative. Each CDR3 is given with its conserved first and last residue. Each record gives: clone size, V gene, J gene, D gene, CDR3 DNA, CDR3 protein. The D gene is left open where the match is weak. The size of a clone is reported for some rows only, either as once, few or many, or as a class for expanded clones.

-	TRBV19	TRBJ1-1	TRBD1	TGTGCCAGTAGTCTCGACAGGGATAGAGTGAACACTGAAGCTTTCTTT	CASSLDRDRVNTEAFF
-	TRBV5-6	TRBJ1-2	TRBD1	TGTGCCAGCAGCAACTTACAGGGGTCTGGCTATGGCTACACCTTC	CASSNLQGSGYGYTF
few	TRBV27	TRBJ1-2	-	TGTGCCAGCAAATTACGACAGGACTATGGCTACACCTTC	CASKLRQDYGYTF
-	TRBV2	TRBJ2-1	-	TGTGCCACCGGGGAGGGGGGGCCTGGCAATGAGCAGTTCTTC	CATGEGGPGNEQFF
-	TRBV13	TRBJ2-3	-	TGTGCCAGCAGCACAAACCCCTCGGATACGCAGTATTTT	CASSTNPSDTQYF
-	TRBV27	TRBJ2-7	-	TGTGCCAGCAGCCTAACCCGGACAGCGGAGCGGCAGTACTTC	CASSLTRTAERQYF
-	TRBV4-1	TRBJ2-7	TRBD1	TGCGCCAGCAGCCAAGGGCCGAGACAGGGGGCAATCGGCTACGAGCAGTACTTC	CASSQGPRQGAIGYEQYF
-	TRBV27	TRBJ1-5	-	TGTGCCAGCAGTTTAGGGGGGAGCAATCAGCCCCAGCATTTT	CASSLGGSNQPQHF
-	TRBV7-2	TRBJ2-5	TRBD1	TGTGCCAGCAGCTTAGCTGCAGGGGGCCTTTTGAAGACCCAGTACTTC	CASSLAAGGLLKTQYF
-	TRBV5-1	TRBJ1-5	TRBD1	TGCGCCAGCAGCTTGACAGGGGATGGCAATCAGCCCCAGCATTTT	CASSLTGDGNQPQHF
-	TRBV15	TRBJ2-7	-	TGTGCCACCAGCAGCCGTGGGCGGGCGTTTGCCTACGAGCAGTACTTC	CATSSRGRAFAYEQYF
-	TRBV6-1	TRBJ2-1	-	TGTGCCAGCAGTGTAAACCCACTAGCTCGACTCTCCTACAATGAGCAGTTCTTC	CASSVNPLARLSYNEQFF
-	TRBV27	TRBJ2-7	-	TGTGCCAGCAGTTCTCCCTCCCTTGGGGGCACCTACGAGCAGTACTTC	CASSSPSLGGTYEQYF
-	TRBV6-5	TRBJ1-6	-	TGTGCCAGCAGGGGAGGGGGAGGCTATAATTCACCCCTCCACTTT	CASRGGGGYNSPLHF
-	TRBV27	TRBJ2-3	-	TGTGCCAGCAGTTTCAACTTCCTAGCTGGGGGCACAGATACGCAGTATTTT	CASSFNFLAGGTDTQYF
-	TRBV19	TRBJ2-2	TRBD1	TGTGCCAGTAACTCACCTCCGGGACAGGTCTTCGGGGAGCTGTTTTTT	CASNSPPGQVFGELFF
-	TRBV29-1	TRBJ1-3	-	TGCAGCGTTACGGGACGGGGGGCATCGGGAAACACCATATATTTT	CSVTGRGASGNTIYF
-	TRBV5-4	TRBJ2-7	TRBD2	TGTGCCAGCAGCTTTGCACTAGCGACTACCTACGAGCAGTACTTC	CASSFALATTYEQYF
few	TRBV4-1	TRBJ2-3	-	TGCGCCAGCAGCCAAGCGTCCAGCACAGATACGCAGTATTTT	CASSQASSTDTQYF
-	TRBV4-1	TRBJ2-2	TRBD2	TGCGCCAGCAGCCAAGTGGCTAGCGGGAGGGCCATGGCCGGGGAGCTGTTTTTT	CASSQVASGRAMAGELFF
-	TRBV7-2	TRBJ1-4	TRBD1	TGTGCCAGCAGCCGCCGACAGGGGGCGACAACTAATGAAAAACTGTTTTTT	CASSRRQGATTNEKLFF
-	TRBV6-4	TRBJ2-7	-	TGTGCCAGCAGTGATCGAGGACTGCCGGTGACCTACGAGCAGTACTTC	CASSDRGLPVTYEQYF
-	TRBV5-4	TRBJ2-2	TRBD2	TGTGCCAGCAGCTTGGAACTAGCGGGACGGGGCACCGGGGAGCTGTTTTTT	CASSLELAGRGTGELFF
once	TRBV15	TRBJ1-4	TRBD1	TGTGCCACCCGCCGGGGACAGGGGAATGAAAAACTGTTTTTT	CATRRGQGNEKLFF
-	TRBV30	TRBJ1-3	TRBD1	TGTGCCTGGAGAGTAACAGGGGGGAACACCATATATTTT	CAWRVTGGNTIYF
-	TRBV29-1	TRBJ2-1	-	TGCAGCGTTTCAACCGGGGGGCCTATGAGTGAGCAGTTCTTC	CSVSTGGPMSEQFF
few	TRBV6-1	TRBJ2-5	-	TGTGCCAGCAGCACGGACAAGGTAGAGACCCAGTACTTC	CASSTDKVETQYF
-	TRBV14	TRBJ2-7	TRBD1	TGTGCCAGCAGCCTAGGGACAGGATACGGCGAGCAGTACTTC	CASSLGTGYGEQYF
few	TRBV5-6	TRBJ2-5	TRBD1	TGTGCCAGCAGCTTGGACAGGGGGTATGGAGAGACCCAGTACTTC	CASSLDRGYGETQYF
-	TRBV7-9	TRBJ1-1	TRBD1	TGTGCCAGCAGCAGCAGGGGGCGGGCTGAAGCTTTCTTT	CASSSRGRAEAFF
-	TRBV7-2	TRBJ2-7	TRBD1	TGTGCCAGCAGCTTCGGACAGGGATCAAGAAGAATGCAGTACTTC	CASSFGQGSRRMQYF
-	TRBV6-5	TRBJ2-7	TRBD2	TGTGCCAGCAGTTTCCTTGCGGGAGGGCCTCACGAGCAGTACTTC	CASSFLAGGPHEQYF
-	TRBV19	TRBJ1-6	-	TGTGCCAGTAGGGAGCTCAGTGATTCACCCCTCCACTTT	CASRELSDSPLHF
-	TRBV5-4	TRBJ2-5	-	TGTGCCAGCAGCTTGGGACACCTAGAGACCCAGTACTTC	CASSLGHLETQYF
-	TRBV28	TRBJ1-5	TRBD1	TGTGCCAGCAGTTCACCGGGACAGGGGACCCTCCGGAATCAGCCCCAGCATTTT	CASSSPGQGTLRNQPQHF
-	TRBV27	TRBJ1-2	TRBD1	TGTGCCAGCAGTTACCACAGGGGAGCTAACTATGGCTACACCTTC	CASSYHRGANYGYTF
once	TRBV27	TRBJ2-5	-	TGTGCCAGCAGTCCGGCGGGCAAGGCCCAGTACTTC	CASSPAGKAQYF
-	TRBV2	TRBJ1-2	-	TGTGCCAGCAGCCCGAACAGGGATGGCTACACCTTC	CASSPNRDGYTF
-	TRBV28	TRBJ1-2	-	TGTGCCGCGGGGAATGGCTACACCTTC	CAAGNGYTF
-	TRBV7-3	TRBJ2-1	-	TGTGCCAGCAGCAAAGAGCTCAAATACAATGAGCAGTTCTTC	CASSKELKYNEQFF
-	TRBV5-1	TRBJ1-2	TRBD1	TGCGCCAGCAGCTTGACAGGGGCCAGAAACCGAAACTATGGCTACACCTTC	CASSLTGARNRNYGYTF
-	TRBV7-8	TRBJ2-3	-	TGTGCCAGCAGCTATTTTTTAGCGGTCACTAGCACAGATACGCAGTATTTT	CASSYFLAVTSTDTQYF
-	TRBV15	TRBJ1-3	-	TGTGCCACCAGCCTAGGTCGGGGAAACACCATATATTTT	CATSLGRGNTIYF
few	TRBV7-9	TRBJ1-1	-	TGTGCCAGCAGCCTATCTAACACTGAAGCTTTCTTT	CASSLSNTEAFF
-	TRBV5-8	TRBJ2-1	TRBD2	TGTGCCAGCAGCCCCGGACTAGCGGGAGGCTGGGAGCAGTTCTTC	CASSPGLAGGWEQFF
-	TRBV6-1	TRBJ2-7	-	TGTGCCAGCAGTCCTCTGGAACAGGGAAAAGGAGAGCAGTACTTC	CASSPLEQGKGEQYF
few	TRBV7-7	TRBJ2-6	-	TGTGCTAGCACCCTAGGGGGGGAGGGGAACTCTGGGGCCAACGTCCTGACTTTC	CASTLGGEGNSGANVLTF
-	TRBV28	TRBJ2-7	-	TGTGCCAGCACCCAGGGGGGATATAGGGGCGAGCAGTACTTC	CASTQGGYRGEQYF
-	TRBV7-2	TRBJ2-7	TRBD1	TGTGCCAGCAGCGACAGGGGCGCCTACGAGCAGTACTTC	CASSDRGAYEQYF
-	TRBV11-3	TRBJ1-6	-	TGTGCCAGCAGCTTAGGACAAAATTCACCCCTCCACTTT	CASSLGQNSPLHF
-	TRBV6-5	TRBJ1-4	-	TGTGCCAGCAGTTACGGGGGGAGTGAAAAACTGTTTTTT	CASSYGGSEKLFF
few	TRBV2	TRBJ2-2	TRBD1	TGTGCCAGCAGCCCCACAGGGGGGCCTAACACCGGGGAGCTGTTTTTT	CASSPTGGPNTGELFF
-	TRBV7-3	TRBJ2-6	-	TGTGCCAGCAGCCCCGGTGGGGCCAACGTCCTGACTTTC	CASSPGGANVLTF
-	TRBV13	TRBJ1-1	-	TGTGCCAGCAGCGACCAGGGTACGAACACTGAAGCTTTCTTT	CASSDQGTNTEAFF